The TCR beta chain under discussion was sequenced for a study of neoadjuvant nivolumab and ipilimumab in lung cancer. Clones were read by immunoSEQ multiplex PCR, and TCRdb kept only the in-frame ones, dropping some. This table holds about 28,000 clones, 70% to 80% found once. The source of this sequence is an adult with non-small cell lung cancer. Material: tumor tissue, obtained after neoadjuvant nivolumab, alone or with ipilimumab, at or shortly before surgery.

CDR3 sequence (DNA): TGTGCCAGCAGCTCGGGACTAGCGGGGGGCTCCTACAATGAGCAGTTCTTC. This encodes CASSSGLAGGSYNEQFF. J is TRBJ2-1 and V is TRBV7-8, with TRBD2 matching over 15 bases. J lost 0 bases, V lost 4 bases, and 1 base had no gene match. The CDR3 spans 17 residues. CDR1 and CDR2 from the germline V gene are SGHVS and FQNEAQ.